These 21 T cell receptor beta chains came from one sample sequenced in a study of blood T cells in healthy people across ages. With a J-beta primer mix and a sample-barcoded 5' primer, a second PCR ran about 7 to 12 cycles. TCRdb fed the 5' RACE reads into MiXCR, producing one record per CDR3 protein. The sample includes hundreds of thousands of distinct CDR3 sequences, roughly 31% of them seen just once. Sequenced input: blood. The receptors shown here come from a woman of 80 years or more in good health.

At least ten counts were recorded for this clonotype. The genes are TRBV20-1 and TRBJ2-5, with 10 bases lining up with TRBD2. V was clipped by 0 bases and J by 4 bases; unmatched bases: 11. The CDR3 totals 17 residues. Germline V gene data show CDR1 as DFQATT and CDR2 as SNEGSKA (reference sequence). CDR3 bases: TGCAGTGCTAGAGATCTCCAGCGGGGGGGCATGGGAGAGACCCAGTACTTC. It codes for CSARDLQRGGMGETQYF.

This clonotype has just a few counts. A much larger clone lies one base from this, so it may be a read error. J is TRBJ2-5 and V is TRBV7-2; tentatively, D is TRBD2 (5 bases). Matching the DNA end better, TRBJ2-1 makes the J call doubtful. The CDR3 is 14 amino acids. Germline lookup yields CDR1 SGHTA and CDR2 FQGNSA. The CDR3 loop is CASGGRRYQETQFF. The CDR3 bases are TGTGCCAGCGGCGGGCGGAGGTACCAAGAGACCCAGTTCTTC.

This clonotype has just a few counts. This chain uses TRBV7-2 with TRBJ1-1, with D perhaps matching TRBD1 (6 bases). This CDR3 spans 14 amino acids. The V gene's germline CDR1 is SGHTA and CDR2 FQGNSA. V lost 2 bases and J 6 bases, leaving 13 bases between the germline ends. In DNA form, the CDR3 reads TGTGCCAGCAGCTTACACAGGGCCTCTCCTGAAGCTTTCTTT. Translation: CASSLHRASPEAFF. The complete variable domain, with remaining parts taken from reference TRBV7-2 and TRBJ1-1, reads GAGVSQSPSNKVTEKGKDVELRCDPISGHTALYWYRQSLGQGLEFLIYFQGNSAPDKSGLPSDRFSAERTGGSVSTLTIQRTQQEDSAVYLCASSLHRASPEAFFGQGTRLTVV.

At least ten counts were recorded for this clonotype. The V and J genes are TRBV7-2 and TRBJ1-3; no clear D gene. With 3 bases removed from V and 1 base from J, the gap between germline ends came to 10 bases. Per the germline V gene, CDR1 is SGHTA and CDR2 is FQGNSA. The CDR3 consists of 15 residues. CDR3 bases: TGTGCCAGCAGCTTGCGACCCTCATCTGGAAACACCATATATTTT. Translation gives CASSLRPSSGNTIYF. Combining the CDR3 with reference TRBV7-2 and TRBJ1-3 gives the whole variable domain GAGVSQSPSNKVTEKGKDVELRCDPISGHTALYWYRQSLGQGLEFLIYFQGNSAPDKSGLPSDRFSAERTGGSVSTLTIQRTQQEDSAVYLCASSLRPSSGNTIYFGEGSWLTVV.

This clonotype appeared a single time. A much larger clone differs by one base, so this may be a read error. The chain is built from TRBV7-9 and TRBJ2-3; 8 bases line up with TRBD1. CDR3 length equals 15 residues. Germline values: CDR1 SEHNR, CDR2 FQNEAQ (reference sequence). CDR3 sequence: CVSSPGQVSTDTQYF. The CDR3 DNA reads as TGTGTCAGCAGCCCGGGACAGGTTAGCACAGATACGCAGTATTTT.

On this clonotype: Relative to the germline gene, one junction end is altered; a read error may explain this. CDR3 nucleotide sequence: TGCAGTGCTCGAGAACATCCGGGACTAGCGGGTAGTGAGCAGTTCTTC. Protein sequence: CSAREHPGLAGSEQFF. The rearrangement links TRBV20-1 to TRBJ2-1; 12 nucleotides agree with TRBD2. This CDR3 comprises 16 residues. The germline V gene has CDR1 DFQATT and CDR2 SNEGSKA (reference sequence).

This clonotype has a count of ten or more. The rearrangement uses TRBV9 and TRBJ1-1; possibly TRBD1 for D (5 bases). CDR1 is SGDLS and CDR2 is YYNGEE in the germline V gene. V was cut by 4 bases and J by 4 bases, with 17 bases left in between. The CDR3 spans 15 residues. CDR3 coding DNA: TGTGCCAGCAGCCAGAGGGCCGGGGGGGGCACTGAAGCTTTCTTT. It codes for CASSQRAGGGTEAFF.

The table lists this clonotype with a few counts. V and J are TRBV5-6 and TRBJ1-2; D may be TRBD1 (6 bases). V was clipped by 0 bases and J by 6 bases, with 12 bases between them. Germline assignment: CDR1 SGHDT and CDR2 YYEEEE. This CDR3 region has 14 residues. The CDR3 loop reads CASSLGTGSDGYTF. DNA for the CDR3: TGTGCCAGCAGCTTGGGAACAGGGAGTGATGGCTACACCTTC.

The CDR3 DNA sequence: TGTGCCAGCAGCATCGGGACTAGCGCGTTCTACGGGCAGTACTTC. Protein sequence: CASSIGTSAFYGQYF. The chain carries TRBV7-2 and TRBJ2-5; 10 nucleotides align to TRBD2. CDR1 and CDR2 (germline): SGHTA, FQGNSA. This CDR3 has 15 residues. V gave up 5 bases and J gave up 11 bases; unmatched junction bases: 14.

In this sample, this clonotype turned up many times. J is TRBJ2-5 and V is TRBV20-1; TRBD1 might be the D (6 bases). V lost 5 bases, J lost 4 bases, and 11 bases lay in between. This CDR3 spans 12 amino acids. CDR1 and CDR2 from the germline V gene are DFQATT and SNEGSKA (reference sequence). In nucleotides, the CDR3 is TGCAGTGCTCGGACAGTTGGAGAGACCCAGTACTTC. Translated: CSARTVGETQYF.

This clonotype was seen many times. The chain is built from TRBV27 and TRBJ2-7, with 10 bases that match TRBD2. After removal of 3 bases from V and 3 bases from J, the junction contained 5 bases not matched to a gene. The CDR3 contains 15 residues. CDR1 and CDR2 (germline): MNHEY, SMNVEV (reference sequence). CDR3 protein: CASSLKVAGGYEQYF. In DNA, the CDR3 is TGTGCCAGCAGTTTGAAGGTAGCGGGGGGCTACGAGCAGTACTTC.

This clonotype occurred many times. The V and J genes are TRBV24-1 and TRBJ2-1, with 8 bases matching TRBD1. CDR3 length: 16 residues. J was trimmed by 6 bases and V by 5 bases; bases with no gene match: 11. Per the germline V gene, CDR1 is KGHDR and CDR2 is SFDVKD. The CDR3 protein is CATSALDQGASNEQFF. Here the CDR3 DNA reads TGTGCCACCAGTGCCCTTGACCAGGGGGCTAGCAATGAGCAGTTCTTC.

Concerning this clonotype: One end of the junction does not line up with germline, which may come from a read error. The DNA of the CDR3 is TGTGCCAGCGGCTTACGGACACCTTTTTCACAAGGGACCCAGTACTTC. Translating gives CASGLRTPFSQGTQYF. The chain uses TRBV7-9 and TRBJ2-7; TRBD1 might be the D (5 bases). The DNA end favors TRBJ2-5, so the J call may be wrong. Per germline, CDR1 SEHNR and CDR2 FQNEAQ (reference sequence). The CDR3 totals 16 residues.

This clonotype has ten or more counts. The chain combines TRBV6-2 or TRBV6-3 with TRBJ2-1; D remains unclear. The V and J ends lost 5 bases and 9 bases respectively, with 8 bases between them. This CDR3 spans 11 amino acids. Germline-derived CDR1 and CDR2 are MNHEY and SVGEGT. CDR3 in amino acids: CASSQVREQFF. The CDR3 coding sequence is TGTGCCAGCAGTCAAGTGCGTGAGCAGTTCTTC.

V is TRBV7-9 and J is TRBJ2-1; 8 nucleotides line up with TRBD2. Trimming took 1 base from V and 8 from J; bases not matched to a gene: 10. Per the germline V gene, CDR1 is SEHNR and CDR2 is FQNEAQ (reference sequence). CDR3 length: 16 residues. The CDR3 sequence is CASSLVAGRALDEQFF. DNA of the CDR3: TGTGCCAGCAGCTTAGTTGCCGGGAGGGCCCTCGATGAGCAGTTCTTC.

This clonotype was found a few times. The junction differs from germline at one of its ends, possibly a read error. The V call is TRBV24-1, the J call TRBJ1-4; the D gene is possibly TRBD1 (6 bases). The CDR3 sequence is 15 residues long. From germline, CDR1 is KGHDR and CDR2 SFDVKD. The CDR3 region is CATSVPQGANEKRFF. CDR3 coding DNA: TGTGCCACCAGTGTCCCACAGGGAGCTAATGAAAAACGGTTTTTT.

This clonotype was seen more than once but under ten times. The chain employs TRBV4-1 and TRBJ1-2, with 7 positions matching TRBD1. V lost 1 base to trimming and J lost 3 bases; unmatched junction nucleotides: 8. Germline values: CDR1 MGHRA, CDR2 YSYEKL. This CDR3 comprises 16 residues. CDR3 amino acids: CASSQVPGQAYYGYTF. In nucleotides, the CDR3 is TGCGCCAGCAGCCAAGTCCCTGGACAGGCCTACTATGGCTACACCTTC.

This clonotype was recorded at least ten times. V is TRBV20-1 and J is TRBJ2-5; 7 bases are shared with TRBD2. The germline CDR1 and CDR2 sequences are DFQATT and SNEGSKA (reference sequence). Trimming at V came to 2 bases and at J to 1 base, leaving 10 bases not matched to a gene. The CDR3 extends over 16 amino acids. The CDR3 loop reads CSARHGAGRGQETQYF. DNA of the CDR3: TGCAGTGCTAGACACGGAGCGGGGAGGGGCCAAGAGACCCAGTACTTC.

As regards this clonotype: Possible read error: a much larger clone is one base away. The V gene is TRBV6-2 or TRBV6-3, the J gene TRBJ1-2; possible D gene TRBD1, 6 bases. This CDR3 has 17 amino acids. The ends were cut back, 0 bases at V and 4 bases at J, with 18 bases in the middle. Germline assignment: CDR1 MNHEY and CDR2 SVGEGT. CDR3 protein: CASSYSTGHRAGYGYTF. The CDR3 DNA is TGTGCCAGCAGTTACTCAACGGGACACCGAGCCGGCTATGGCTACACCTTC.

With respect to this clonotype: It may be a read error: a sequence one base away is much more abundant. The CDR3 carries no conserved terminal phenylalanine or tryptophan, so it likely arises from a read error. The V gene is TRBV24-1, the J gene TRBJ2-5; TRBD1 agrees at 10 bases. This CDR3 has 15 amino acids. Germline-derived CDR1 and CDR2 are KGHDR and SFDVKD. Trimming took 4 bases from V and 4 from J; bases not matched to a gene: 5. As DNA, the CDR3 is TGTGCCACCAGTGACTCGGGACAGGGGTTAGAGACCCAGTACATC. The encoded protein is CATSDSGQGLETQYI.

This chain's CDR3 is CSARDLVGGGGETQYF. CDR3 nucleotides: TGCAGTGCTAGAGATTTGGTCGGCGGGGGCGGAGAGACCCAGTACTTC. This chain uses TRBV20-1 with TRBJ2-5, with a tentative D call TRBD2 (7 bases). The CDR3 sequence is 16 residues long. Germline assignment: CDR1 DFQATT and CDR2 SNEGSKA (reference sequence). Trimming removed 0 bases at V and 4 bases at J, with 18 bases between.